These 3 T cell receptor beta chains share one sample of origin, sequenced in a study of Graves' ophthalmopathy and Graves' hyperthyroidism. For repertoire sequencing, the TCR beta CDR3 regions were amplified from RNA transcripts. First-round RT-PCR used HTBI primers; second-round multiplex PCR followed. Using its own MiXCR run on the multiplex PCR reads, TCRdb lists one record per CDR3 protein. The top ten hold approximately 9.8% of the sample, which has some 520,000 distinct CDR3 sequences, around 15% seen once. The specimen sequenced was blood. Receptors originate from a woman in her thirties with Graves' ophthalmopathy.

This clonotype was seen repeatedly, ten times or more. The chain couples TRBV28 to TRBJ1-1; D not certain. The length of the CDR3 is 12 residues. The V end was cut by 5 bases, the J end by 11 bases, with 15 bases between. From germline, CDR1 is MDHEN and CDR2 SYDVKM. Here the CDR3 DNA reads TGTGCCAGCAGTCCCCCGCGGGTGTGGGCTTTCTTT. As protein: CASSPPRVWAFF.

This clonotype was recorded a few times. V gene TRBV4-1 combines with J gene TRBJ2-4, with 7 bases aligning to TRBD2. The CDR3 is 16 amino acids. Germline values: CDR1 MGHRA, CDR2 YSYEKL. The ends lost 1 base at V and 1 base at J; junction bases unmatched: 4. This CDR3 reads CASSQGGGVAKNIQYF. In DNA, the CDR3 is TGCGCCAGCAGCCAAGGGGGGGGGGTCGCCAAAAACATTCAGTACTTC.

This clonotype was recorded many times. This chain links TRBV28 with TRBJ1-2; no clear D gene. V was pared by 5 bases and J by 4 bases, with 11 bases between. This CDR3 has 13 residues. Per the germline V gene, CDR1 is MDHEN and CDR2 is SYDVKM. The CDR3 is CASSAPGGYGYTF. DNA for the CDR3: TGTGCCAGCAGTGCTCCAGGCGGCTATGGCTACACCTTC.